The source of this T cell receptor (beta chain) is a study of T cell changes during pregnancy in multiple sclerosis. Clones were sequenced by immunoSEQ multiplex PCR, and TCRdb holds only the in-frame ones, with some missing. This sample yields 65,000 to 90,000 clones, of which approximately 92% are seen a single time; roughly 2% belongs to the top ten. V gave up 3 bases and J gave up 5 bases; unmatched junction bases: 9. The CDR3 length is 15 residues. Germline assignment: CDR1 SNHLY and CDR2 FYNNEI. The origin of this receptor is a female donor with multiple sclerosis, enrolled in a pregnancy study. This chain joins TRBV2 and TRBJ2-7; 8 bases match TRBD1. Sequences were derived from peripheral blood, sampled in the second trimester of pregnancy. The CDR3 DNA reads as TGTGCCAGCAGTGAGGACAGGGAAATTATCGACGAGCAGTACTTC. Residues: CASSEDREIIDEQYF.